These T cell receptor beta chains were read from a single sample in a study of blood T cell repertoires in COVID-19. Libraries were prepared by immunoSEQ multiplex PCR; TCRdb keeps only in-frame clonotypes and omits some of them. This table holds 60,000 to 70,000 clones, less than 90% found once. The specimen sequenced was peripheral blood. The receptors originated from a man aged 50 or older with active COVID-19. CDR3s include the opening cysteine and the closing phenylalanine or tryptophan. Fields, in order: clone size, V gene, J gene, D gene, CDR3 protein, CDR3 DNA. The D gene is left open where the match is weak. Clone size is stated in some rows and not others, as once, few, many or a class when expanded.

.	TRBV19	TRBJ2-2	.	CASGSGELFF	TGTGCCAGCGGTAGCGGGGAGCTGTTTTTT
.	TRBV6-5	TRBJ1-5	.	CASSYGAGVQPQHF	TGTGCCAGCAGTTACGGGGCAGGGGTTCAGCCCCAGCATTTT
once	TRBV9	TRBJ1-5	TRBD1	CASSVGTGNGQPQHF	TGTGCCAGCAGCGTAGGGACAGGGAACGGACAGCCCCAGCATTTT
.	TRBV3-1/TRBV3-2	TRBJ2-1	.	CASSQVYGSGNEQFF	TGTGCCAGCAGCCAAGTTTACGGGTCCGGCAATGAGCAGTTCTTC
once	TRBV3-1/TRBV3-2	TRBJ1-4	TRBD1	CASSARQGGNEKLFF	TGTGCCAGCAGCGCCCGACAGGGTGGGAATGAAAAACTGTTTTTT
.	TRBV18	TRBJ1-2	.	CASSPGGYGYTF	TGTGCCAGCTCACCGGGAGGTTATGGCTACACCTTC
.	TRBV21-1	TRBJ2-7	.	CASSIGQALDGEQYF	TGTGCCAGCAGCATAGGACAGGCTCTGGATGGCGAGCAGTACTTC
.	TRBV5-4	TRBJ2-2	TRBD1	CASSLTGVTTGELFF	TGTGCCAGCAGCTTGACAGGGGTCACAACCGGGGAGCTGTTTTTT
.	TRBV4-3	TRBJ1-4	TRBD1	CASSQGWGQGGEKLFF	TGCGCCAGCAGCCAAGGGTGGGGACAGGGAGGTGAAAAACTGTTTTTT
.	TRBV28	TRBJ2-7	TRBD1	CASSGTVLEQYF	TGTGCCAGCAGCGGGACAGTGCTCGAGCAGTACTTC
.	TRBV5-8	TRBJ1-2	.	CASSLDGGPRGYTF	TGTGCCAGCAGCTTGGATGGGGGCCCAAGGGGCTACACCTTC
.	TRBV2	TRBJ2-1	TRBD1	CASTGQAISEQFF	TGTGCCAGCACCGGACAGGCGATCAGTGAGCAGTTCTTC
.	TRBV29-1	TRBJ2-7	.	CSVETLGENEQYF	TGCAGCGTTGAAACCCTCGGAGAGAACGAGCAGTACTTC
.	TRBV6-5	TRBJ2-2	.	CASSYQASNTGELFF	TGTGCCAGCAGTTACCAGGCATCCAACACCGGGGAGCTGTTTTTT
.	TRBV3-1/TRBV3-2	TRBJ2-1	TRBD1	CASSQGRTGGSAINEQFF	TGTGCCAGCAGCCAGGGGAGGACAGGGGGCTCCGCAATCAATGAGCAGTTCTTC
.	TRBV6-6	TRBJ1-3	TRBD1	CASSYGQGARGNTIYF	TGTGCCAGCAGTTACGGACAGGGGGCGCGTGGAAACACCATATATTTT
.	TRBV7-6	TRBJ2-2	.	CASSPRTGELFF	TGTGCCAGCAGCCCCCGGACCGGGGAGCTGTTTTTT
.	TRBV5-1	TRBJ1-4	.	CASNRDREGKLFF	TGCGCCAGCAACCGGGATCGGGAAGGAAAACTGTTTTTT
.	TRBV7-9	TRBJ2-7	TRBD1	CASSLDRAGYEQYF	TGTGCCAGCAGCTTGGACAGGGCCGGCTACGAGCAGTACTTC
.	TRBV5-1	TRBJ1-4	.	CASSLVQPNEKLFF	TGCGCCAGCAGCTTAGTACAGCCAAATGAAAAACTGTTTTTT
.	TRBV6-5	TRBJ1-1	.	CASSERGRDTEAFF	TGTGCCAGCTCGGAAAGGGGGAGGGACACTGAAGCTTTCTTT
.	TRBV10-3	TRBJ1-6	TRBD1	CAISETSGTVPNSPLHF	TGTGCCATCAGTGAAACCTCCGGGACAGTGCCTAATTCACCCCTCCACTTT
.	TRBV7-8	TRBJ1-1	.	CASSLAFLGVNTEAFF	TGTGCCAGCAGCTTAGCATTTTTGGGCGTGAACACTGAAGCTTTCTTT
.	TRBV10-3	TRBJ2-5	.	CAISDSDREETQYF	TGTGCCATCAGTGACTCGGACAGAGAAGAGACCCAGTACTTC
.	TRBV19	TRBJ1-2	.	CASSIGPGNVEYGYTF	TGTGCCAGTAGTATAGGCCCAGGGAATGTGGAATATGGCTACACCTTC
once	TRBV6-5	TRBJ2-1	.	CASSYRGEQFF	TGTGCCAGCAGTTACCGCGGAGAGCAGTTCTTC
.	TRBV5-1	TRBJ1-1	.	CASSLDAGPYTEAFF	TGCGCCAGCAGCCTCGATGCTGGGCCCTACACTGAAGCTTTCTTT
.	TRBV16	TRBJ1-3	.	CASSQYLAVSGNTIYF	TGTGCCAGCAGCCAATATCTCGCAGTCTCTGGAAACACCATATATTTT
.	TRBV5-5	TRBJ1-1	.	CASSLELWRPEAFF	TGTGCCAGCAGCTTGGAGCTTTGGCGGCCTGAAGCTTTCTTT
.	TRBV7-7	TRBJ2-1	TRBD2	CASSPSGTSGTGEQFF	TGTGCTAGCAGCCCCTCCGGGACTAGCGGCACAGGGGAGCAGTTCTTC
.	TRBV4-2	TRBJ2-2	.	CASSREKTNTGELFF	TGTGCCAGCAGCCGGGAGAAGACGAACACCGGGGAGCTGTTTTTT
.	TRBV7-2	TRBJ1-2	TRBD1	CASSLWAGGSNYGYTF	TGTGCCAGCAGCTTATGGGCAGGGGGCTCTAACTATGGCTACACCTTC
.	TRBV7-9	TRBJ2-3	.	CASSRDTAWQYF	TGTGCCAGCAGCAGGGACACCGCCTGGCAGTATTTT
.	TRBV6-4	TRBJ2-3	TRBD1	CASSQLQGADTQYF	TGTGCCAGCAGTCAGCTCCAGGGGGCAGATACGCAGTATTTT
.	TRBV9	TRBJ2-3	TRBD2	CASSVRHSGGTDTQYF	TGTGCCAGCAGCGTACGACATAGCGGGGGCACAGATACGCAGTATTTT
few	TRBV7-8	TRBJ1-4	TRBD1	CASSPGQGIAANEKLFF	TGTGCCAGCAGCCCCGGACAGGGTATCGCCGCTAATGAAAAACTGTTTTTT
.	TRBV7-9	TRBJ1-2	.	CASSQPRGGAPKGGYTF	TGTGCCAGCAGCCAGCCTAGGGGGGGGGCCCCAAAGGGGGGCTACACCTTC
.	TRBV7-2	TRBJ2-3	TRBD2	CASSLAGGGAKDTQYF	TGTGCCAGCAGCTTAGCTGGCGGGGGGGCAAAAGATACGCAGTATTTT
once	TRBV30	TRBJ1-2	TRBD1	CAWSAGTANFYGYTF	TGTGCCTGGAGTGCCGGGACAGCAAATTTCTATGGCTACACCTTC
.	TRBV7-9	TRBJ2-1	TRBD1	CASSARDRGGGSNEQFF	TGTGCCAGCAGCGCCCGGGACAGGGGAGGGGGTAGCAATGAGCAGTTCTTC
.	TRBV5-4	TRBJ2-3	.	CASSLSPAHTDTQYF	TGTGCCAGCAGCTTGTCGCCAGCGCACACAGATACGCAGTATTTT
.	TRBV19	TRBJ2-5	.	CASSRGLMETQYF	TGTGCCAGTAGTAGGGGCCTTATGGAGACCCAGTACTTC